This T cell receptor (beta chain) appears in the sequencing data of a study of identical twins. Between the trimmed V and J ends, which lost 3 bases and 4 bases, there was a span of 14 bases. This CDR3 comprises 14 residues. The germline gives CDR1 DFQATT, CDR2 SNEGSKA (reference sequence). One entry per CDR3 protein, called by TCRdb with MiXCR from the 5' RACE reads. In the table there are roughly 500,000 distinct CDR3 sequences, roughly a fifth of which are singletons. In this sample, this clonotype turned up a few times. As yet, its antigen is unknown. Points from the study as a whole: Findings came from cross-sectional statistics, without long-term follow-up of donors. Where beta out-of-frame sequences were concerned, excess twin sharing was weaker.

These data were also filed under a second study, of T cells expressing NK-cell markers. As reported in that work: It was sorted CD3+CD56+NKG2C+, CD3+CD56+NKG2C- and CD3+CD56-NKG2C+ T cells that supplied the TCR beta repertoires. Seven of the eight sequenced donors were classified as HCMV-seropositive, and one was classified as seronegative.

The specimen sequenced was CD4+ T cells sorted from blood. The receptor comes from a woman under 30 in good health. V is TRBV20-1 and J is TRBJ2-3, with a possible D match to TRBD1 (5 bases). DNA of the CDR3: TGCAGTGCTAGGGGGCTAGGCCCCCCAGATACGCAGTATTTT. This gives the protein CSARGLGPPDTQYF.